This T cell receptor beta chain was captured by sequencing in a study of cytomegalovirus exposure and HLA in healthy donors. A remark on this clone: Its antigen is as yet unknown.

60 Vbeta and 13 Jbeta primers were used in PCR. Clones were read by immunoSEQ multiplex PCR, and TCRdb kept only the in-frame ones, dropping some. The sample lists over 100,000 clones, approximately 80% occurring once. Germline V gene data show CDR1 as MNHNS and CDR2 as SASEGT. The CDR3 is 14 residues long. Trimming cost V 2 bases and J 3 bases, with 10 bases left between them. Study-wide results and caveats: The listing of approximately 160 TCR beta chains classed them as cytomegalovirus-associated. A later analysis linked a missense variant in DCLRE1C to the trimming of TCR beta V and J genes. Most sequenced TCRs were rare (though some public TCRs occurred in many donors).

This chain connects TRBV6-1 to TRBJ1-2; D gene unclear. Source material: PBMCs. The receptor was isolated from a woman in her thirties in good health and CMV-seronegative. Here the CDR3 DNA reads TGTGCCAGCAGTGAACTCCTGGGCCACTATGGCTACACCTTC. This sequence encodes CASSELLGHYGYTF.